Detailed here is one T cell receptor beta chain. Its specificity is unknown. Germline CDR1 and CDR2: DFQATT and SNEGSKA (reference sequence). The trim removed 0 bases at V and 0 bases at J, leaving 2 bases unmatched. This CDR3 contains 16 residues. The data are from a study of T cell repertoires in cytomegalovirus infection. About the research overall: Evidence of both CMV infection and a matching HLA type came from public TCR beta signatures.

TCRdb redid the calling of the reads with MiXCR, one entry per CDR3 protein. The top ten hold roughly 2.8% of the sample, which has more than 650,000 distinct CDR3 sequences, 35% seen once. Study findings and constraints: There were HLA-C-restricted CMV-specific TCR beta clonotypes dominating the ex vivo response.

The source is a human donor in good health (CMV status not recorded). Some clones in this sample may be carry-over from other donors' samples. The chain carries TRBV20-1 and TRBJ2-6, with 7 bases matching TRBD1. What was sequenced was PBMCs. Written as DNA, the CDR3 is TGCAGTGCTAGAGAGACAGGGAGCTCTGGGGCCAACGTCCTGACTTTC. Translating it yields CSARETGSSGANVLTF.